One TCR beta chain is described in this entry. This entry comes from a study of blood T cell repertoires in COVID-19. Looking at the study overall: Donors in the United States, Italy and Spain gave samples during acute or convalescent COVID-19.

After removal of 1 base from V and 4 bases from J, the junction contained 6 bases not matched to a gene. The CDR3 extends over 17 amino acids. Looked up from germline, CDR1 is SGHVS and CDR2 is FQNEAQ. In the original analysis: Reference gene primer amplification in the assay estimated nucleated cell counts. The assay was immunoSEQ multiplex PCR, and TCRdb's table has in-frame clones only and misses some. The V and J calls and clone size are taken from that table; D and trimming were inferred from the DNA. The table lists 90,000 to 140,000 clones, 85% of them singletons. The clonotype was recovered from a man aged 45-65 years with acute or convalescent COVID-19. This chain links TRBV7-8 with TRBJ2-1; 11 bases line up with TRBD2. The sequenced sample was peripheral blood. The CDR3 nucleotides are TGTGCCAGCAGCTTAGGCGGGGGGACTAGCGGATACAATGAGCAGTTCTTC. This translates into CASSLGGGTSGYNEQFF.